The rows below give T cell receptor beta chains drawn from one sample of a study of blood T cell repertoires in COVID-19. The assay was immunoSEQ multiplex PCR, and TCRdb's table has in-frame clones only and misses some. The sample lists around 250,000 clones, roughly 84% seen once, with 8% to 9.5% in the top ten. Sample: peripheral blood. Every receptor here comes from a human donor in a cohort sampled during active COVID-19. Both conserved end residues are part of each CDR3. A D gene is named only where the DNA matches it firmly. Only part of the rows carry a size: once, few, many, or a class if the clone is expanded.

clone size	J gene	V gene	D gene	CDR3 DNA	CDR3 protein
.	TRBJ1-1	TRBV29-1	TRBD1	TGCAGCGCCGGGACAGGGGTGGAGGCTGAAGCTTTCTTT	CSAGTGVEAEAFF
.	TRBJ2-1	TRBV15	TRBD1	TGTGCCACCAGCATTACCGGGACAGGATACAATGAGCAGTTCTTC	CATSITGTGYNEQFF
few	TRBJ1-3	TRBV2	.	TGTGCCAGCACAGGGTCTGGAAACACCATATATTTT	CASTGSGNTIYF
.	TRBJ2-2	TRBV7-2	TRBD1	TGTGCCAGCAGATCCCGGACAGGTGTCACCGGGGAGCTGTTTTTT	CASRSRTGVTGELFF
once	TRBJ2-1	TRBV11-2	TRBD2	TGTGCCAGCAGCTATCCGGGACTAGCAAGAAGCTCCTACAATGAGCAGTTCTTC	CASSYPGLARSSYNEQFF
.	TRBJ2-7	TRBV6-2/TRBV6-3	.	TGTGCCAGCAGTTACCCCGGGAGCTCCTACGAGCAGTACTTC	CASSYPGSSYEQYF
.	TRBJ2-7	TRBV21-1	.	TGTGCCAGCAGCAAAGCGCTGGGCTTTTATGGGGGGGGAAACGAGCAGTACTTC	CASSKALGFYGGGNEQYF
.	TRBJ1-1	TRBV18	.	TGTGCCAGCTCACTCTCCCTAGACAGGAACACTGAAGCTTTCTTT	CASSLSLDRNTEAFF
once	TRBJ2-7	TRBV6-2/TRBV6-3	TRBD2	TGTGCCAGCAGTAGATATGGACTAGCGGAGAACTACGAGCAGTACTTC	CASSRYGLAENYEQYF
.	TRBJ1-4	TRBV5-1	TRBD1	TGCGCCAGCAGCTTGGCCCTTGACAGGGGGAATGAAAAACTGTTTTTT	CASSLALDRGNEKLFF
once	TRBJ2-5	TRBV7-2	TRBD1	TGTGCCAGCAGAGTAACAGGGGGGGAGACCCAGTACTTC	CASRVTGGETQYF
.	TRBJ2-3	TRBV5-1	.	TGCGCCAGCAGCTTGGTTGGCGATACGCAGTATTTT	CASSLVGDTQYF
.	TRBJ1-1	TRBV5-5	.	TGTGCCAGCAGCTTGGTGGGCCAGGGAGGCACTGAAGCTTTCTTT	CASSLVGQGGTEAFF
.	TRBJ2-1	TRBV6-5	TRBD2	TGTGCCTGCAGGACTAGCGGGAGTTTCGATGAGCAGTTCTTC	CACRTSGSFDEQFF
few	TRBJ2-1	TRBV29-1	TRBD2	TGCAGCGTTGGGGTTAGCGGGTACAATGAGCAGTTCTTC	CSVGVSGYNEQFF
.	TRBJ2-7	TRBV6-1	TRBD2	TGTGCCAGCAGTGAATCCAGGACTAGCCCCTACGAGCAGTACTTC	CASSESRTSPYEQYF
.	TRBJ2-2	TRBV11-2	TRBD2	TGTGCCAGCAGCTTACAGCGGGGCGGGGAGCTGTTTTTT	CASSLQRGGELFF
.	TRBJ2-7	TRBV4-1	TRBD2	TGCGCCAGCAGCCAAGAGACTAGCGGGAGTGTTTACGAGCAGTACTTC	CASSQETSGSVYEQYF
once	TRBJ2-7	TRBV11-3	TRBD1	TGTGCCAGCAGCTCTGGACAGGGGCCCTACGAGCAGTACTTC	CASSSGQGPYEQYF
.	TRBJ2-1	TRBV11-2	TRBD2	TGTGCCAGCAGCTTAGAGGGACTAGCTGAGCAGTTCTTC	CASSLEGLAEQFF
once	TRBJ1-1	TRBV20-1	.	TGCAGTGCTAGTGGGTACTCCATGAACACTGAAGCTTTCTTT	CSASGYSMNTEAFF
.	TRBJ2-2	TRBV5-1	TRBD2	TGCGCCCCCCGCCGGGGGGGGGCGACCACGCGGACTAGCGGGAGGAGCACCGGGGAGCTGTTTTTT	CAPRRGGATTRTSGRSTGELFF
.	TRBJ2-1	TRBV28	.	TGTGCCAGCAGGGCCAGCTCCTACAATGAGCAGTTCTTC	CASRASSYNEQFF
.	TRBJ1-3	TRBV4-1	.	TGCGCCAGCAGCCTTATGATAAACACGCGGGCCACCTCTGGAAACACCATATATTTT	CASSLMINTRATSGNTIYF
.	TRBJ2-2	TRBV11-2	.	TGTGCCGCGGAGGCGAACACCGGGGAGCTGTTTTTT	CAAEANTGELFF
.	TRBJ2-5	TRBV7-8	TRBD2	TGTGCCAGCACCGCCACCTCCGGGGGGGGACAAGAGACCCAGTACTTC	CASTATSGGGQETQYF
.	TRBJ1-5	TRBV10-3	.	TGTGCCATCATGGGACACGAGTATTATAGCAATCAGCCCCAGCATTTT	CAIMGHEYYSNQPQHF
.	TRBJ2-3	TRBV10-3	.	TGTGCCATCAGTGTTTCGGGGGATACGCAGTATTTT	CAISVSGDTQYF
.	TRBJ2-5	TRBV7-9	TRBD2	TGTGCCAGCAGCACTCTTCGGACTAGCGGGGGAGAGGAGACCCAGTACTTC	CASSTLRTSGGEETQYF
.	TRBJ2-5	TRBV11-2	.	TGTGCCAGCAGCCAATTAGTGGACACCCTGCAAGAGACCCAGTACTTC	CASSQLVDTLQETQYF
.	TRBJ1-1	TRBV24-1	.	TGTGCCACCAGTGTGGGCTTTGAAGCTTTCTTT	CATSVGFEAFF
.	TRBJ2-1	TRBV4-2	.	TGTGCCAGCAGCCAAGTGGCGGGGAGATCCTACAATGAGCAGTTCTTC	CASSQVAGRSYNEQFF
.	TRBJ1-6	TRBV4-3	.	TGCGCCAGCAGCAACCAGGGAAGCTCCTATAATTCACCCCTCCACTTT	CASSNQGSSYNSPLHF
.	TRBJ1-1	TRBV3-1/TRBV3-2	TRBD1	TGTGCCAGCAGCCTCGGACAGGGGAACGCTGAAGCTTTCTTT	CASSLGQGNAEAFF
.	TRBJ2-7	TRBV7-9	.	TGTGCCAGCAGCTTAGGGCGGGGATACGAGCAGTACTTC	CASSLGRGYEQYF
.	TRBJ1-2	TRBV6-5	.	TGTGCTACCAGGGTCGGAAGGAATAATGGCTACACCTTC	CATRVGRNNGYTF
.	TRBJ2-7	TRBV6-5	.	TGTGCCAGCACTATCTCCTACGAGCAGTACTTC	CASTISYEQYF
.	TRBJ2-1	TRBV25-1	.	TGTGCCAGCAGTGAGGCCGAAGAGCAGTTCTTC	CASSEAEEQFF
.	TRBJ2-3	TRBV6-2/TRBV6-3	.	TGTGCCAGCAGTTACTTAGCGGTGAGCACAGATACGCAGTATTTT	CASSYLAVSTDTQYF
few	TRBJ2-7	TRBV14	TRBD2	TGTGCCAGCAGCCAGAGCGGGGCCGGTCCATCCTACGAGCAGTACTTC	CASSQSGAGPSYEQYF
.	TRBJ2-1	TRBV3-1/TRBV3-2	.	TGTGCCAGCAGCCAAGTCCAGAACAATGAGCAGTTCTTC	CASSQVQNNEQFF
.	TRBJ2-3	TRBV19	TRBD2	TGTGCCAGTAGTATGTCGCTAGCGGGCCCCACAGATACGCAGTATTTT	CASSMSLAGPTDTQYF
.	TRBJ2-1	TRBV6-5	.	TGTGCCAGCAGCCAGGGTCCAAGCTCCTACAATGAGCAGTTCTTC	CASSQGPSSYNEQFF
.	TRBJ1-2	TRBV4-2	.	TGTGCCAGCAGCCAAGAGGGAGGTAATGGCTACACCTTC	CASSQEGGNGYTF
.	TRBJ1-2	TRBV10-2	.	TGCGCCACCGCAGGTGACCTGAACTATGGCTACACCTTC	CATAGDLNYGYTF
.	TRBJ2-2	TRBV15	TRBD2	TGTGCCACCAGCAGAGATCTTGGCGGGAGGGACACCGGGGAGCTGTTTTTT	CATSRDLGGRDTGELFF
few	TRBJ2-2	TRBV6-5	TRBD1	TGTGCCAGCAGTTACTCCGGGACAGGGAGTAACGGGGAGCTGTTTTTT	CASSYSGTGSNGELFF
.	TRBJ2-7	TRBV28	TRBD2	TGTGCCAGCACTCTAGGGTGGGCGGGGGTAGCCTACGAGCAGTACTTC	CASTLGWAGVAYEQYF
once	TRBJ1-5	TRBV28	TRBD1	TGTGCCAGCAGTTCACGGACAGGGTTGACTCAGCCCCAGCATTTT	CASSSRTGLTQPQHF
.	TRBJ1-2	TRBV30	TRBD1	TGTGCCTGGAGTGTACGGTGGGGCAGGGGGCACTATGGCTACACCTTC	CAWSVRWGRGHYGYTF
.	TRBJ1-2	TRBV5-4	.	TGTGCCAGCAGCTTGGCCCACAGGGAGGGAGGCTACACCTTC	CASSLAHREGGYTF